The T cell receptor beta chain described here comes from a study of cytotoxic CD8 clonotypes in ibrutinib-treated CLL. Background on the study: Response samples followed a median around 11 months of treatment, range 6 to 36. Study findings and constraints: Relative to age-matched healthy donors, clonality at baseline was higher, and it tracked circulating CD8+ T-cell counts. Rising at ibrutinib response, clonality subsequently fell back toward baseline at progression.

Assay: immunoSEQ multiplex PCR; the TCRdb copy retains only in-frame clones and omits some. The table has roughly 130,000 clones, approximately 90% seen once; the top ten hold roughly 10%. V lost 0 bases and J lost 8, with 16 bases in between. The CDR3 runs 15 residues. The V gene's germline CDR1 is MNHEY and CDR2 SVGAGI. As to this clone: The antigen is not known.

The source is a human donor with chronic lymphocytic leukemia. The sample consisted of PBMCs, taken after 12 months of ibrutinib treatment. The chain recombines TRBV6-5 with TRBJ1-2, with unresolved D. The CDR3 DNA reads TGTGCCAGCAGTTACTCGGGAATGATAACCCTCGGCTACACCTTC. Its protein product is CASSYSGMITLGYTF.